A single sample gave rise to the 28 T cell receptor beta chains below, sequenced in a study of radiotherapy plus CTLA-4 blockade in lung cancer. The repertoire was sequenced with immunoSEQ multiplex PCR; TCRdb's copy has only in-frame clones and lacks some. In the table there are 55,000 to 80,000 clones, over 65% of which are singletons. The material was peripheral blood, obtained from a patient treated with radiotherapy plus ipilimumab. The receptor source for this set is a human donor with non-small cell lung cancer who had a complete response to radiotherapy plus ipilimumab.

This clone was counted once. The chain employs TRBV6-5 and TRBJ2-7; D is perhaps TRBD1 (5 bases). Trimming cost V 0 bases and J 4 bases, with 13 bases left between them. Germline CDR1 and CDR2: MNHEY and SVGAGI. There are 15 residues in the CDR3. The CDR3 bases are TGTGCCAGCAGTTACTCCCCCAGGGATCTTTACGAGCAGTACTTC. This gives the protein CASSYSPRDLYEQYF.

The chain is built from TRBV20-1 and TRBJ2-3, with no clear D. Germline V gives CDR1 DFQATT, CDR2 SNEGSKA (reference sequence). With 4 bases removed from V and 1 base from J, the gap between germline ends came to 3 bases. This CDR3 has 11 residues. The CDR3, as DNA: TGCAGTGCTAAGGGCACAGATACGCAGTATTTT. This sequence encodes CSAKGTDTQYF.

This rearrangement joins TRBV7-9 to TRBJ1-2; 7 bases fit TRBD1. Germline CDR1 SEHNR, CDR2 FQNEAQ (reference sequence). This CDR3 is built from 16 residues. Unmatched junction bases numbered 9, after V lost 3 bases and J lost 2 bases. This CDR3 reads CASSFAIGTENYGYTF. DNA for the CDR3: TGTGCCAGCAGCTTCGCGATTGGGACAGAGAACTATGGCTACACCTTC.

This sequence joins TRBV19 and TRBJ2-3; a possible D gene is TRBD2 (5 bases). CDR1 is LNHDA and CDR2 is SQIVND in the germline V gene (reference sequence). With 6 bases removed from V and 0 bases from J, the gap between germline ends came to 13 bases. This CDR3 has 15 amino acids. The CDR3 sequence: CASSSTRLSTDTQYF. The DNA of the CDR3 is TGTGCCAGTAGCAGTACTAGGCTTAGCACAGATACGCAGTATTTT.

The rearrangement joins TRBV5-8 to TRBJ1-4, with TRBD1 matching over 9 bases. V shed 4 bases and J 0 bases; nucleotides not matched to a gene: 4. Germline V CDR1 and CDR2: SGHTS, YDEGEE. The CDR3 sequence is 16 residues long. This CDR3 is CASSRGQGATNEKLFF. For the CDR3, the DNA is TGTGCCAGCAGCCGGGGACAGGGCGCAACTAATGAAAAACTGTTTTTT.

CDR3 in amino acids: CAWRGDSQGYGYTF. Here the CDR3 DNA reads TGTGCCTGGAGAGGGGACTCACAGGGCTACGGCTACACCTTC. The chain carries TRBV30 and TRBJ1-2; possibly TRBD1 for D (6 bases). The length of the CDR3 is 14 residues. CDR1 and CDR2 from the germline V gene are GTSNPN and SVGIG (reference sequence). Trimming took 3 bases from V and 8 from J, leaving 19 bases between them.

In this sample, this clone turned up a few times. This CDR3 reads CASRMTGYEQYF. CDR3 in DNA: TGTGCCAGCAGGATGACAGGGTACGAGCAGTACTTC. The rearrangement uses TRBV6-1 and TRBJ2-7; 7 positions agree with TRBD1. This CDR3 contains 12 residues. Germline assignment: CDR1 MNHNS and CDR2 SASEGT. Losses at the gene ends were 6 bases for V and 4 bases for J; bases not matched to a gene: 3.

The chain carries TRBV7-9 and TRBJ2-1, with 7 bases that match TRBD2. Unmatched junction bases numbered 16, after V lost 5 bases and J lost 9 bases. The CDR3 is made up of 16 amino acids. The germline CDR1 and CDR2 sequences are SEHNR and FQNEAQ (reference sequence). Written as DNA, the CDR3 is TGTGCCAGCAGCCTGTCGCGGGGGATATCGGTGGGTGAGCAGTTCTTC. Its translation: CASSLSRGISVGEQFF. The complete variable domain, with remaining parts taken from reference TRBV7-9 and TRBJ2-1, reads DTGVSQNPRHKITKRGQNVTFRCDPISEHNRLYWYRQTLGQGPEFLTYFQNEAQLEKSRLLSDRFSAERPKGSFSTLEIQRTEQGDSAMYLCASSLSRGISVGEQFFGPGTRLTVL.

This sequence joins TRBV7-2 and TRBJ2-7; 9 nucleotides line up with TRBD1. Trimming took 7 bases from V and 4 from J; bases not matched to a gene: 11. The CDR3 extends over 15 amino acids. The germline V gene has CDR1 SGHTA and CDR2 FQGNSA. CDR3 DNA: TGTGCCAGCACTTGGAGGGGGACAGGGTTATACGAGCAGTACTTC. Its translation: CASTWRGTGLYEQYF.

The V gene is TRBV4-1, the J gene TRBJ1-2; perhaps TRBD1 as D (6 bases). This CDR3 region has 15 residues. The germline gives CDR1 MGHRA, CDR2 YSYEKL. V lost 1 base and J lost 0, with 9 bases in between. This CDR3 reads CASSQGTGPNYGYTF. CDR3 DNA sequence: TGCGCCAGCAGCCAAGGAACAGGGCCTAACTATGGCTACACCTTC.

The genes are TRBV5-1 and TRBJ2-2; 7 bases match TRBD1. J lost 0 bases, V lost 2 bases, and 1 base had no gene match. CDR3 length: 15 amino acids. Germline V CDR1 and CDR2: SGHRS, YFSETQ. The CDR3 loop is CASSLGGANTGELFF. In DNA form, the CDR3 reads TGCGCCAGCAGCTTAGGGGGCGCGAACACCGGGGAGCTGTTTTTT. Based on the CDR3 plus reference TRBV5-1 and TRBJ2-2, the full variable domain is KAGVTQTPRYLIKTRGQQVTLSCSPISGHRSVSWYQQTPGQGLQFLFEYFSETQRNKGNFPGRFSGRQFSNSRSEMNVSTLELGDSALYLCASSLGGANTGELFFGEGSRLTVL.

V and J are TRBV7-9 and TRBJ1-1, with 7 bases identical to TRBD1. Per the germline V gene, CDR1 is SEHNR and CDR2 is FQNEAQ (reference sequence). CDR3 length: 15 residues. The V segment lost 5 bases and the J segment 0 bases; nucleotides outside the gene matches: 6. The CDR3: CASSPGQDLNTEAFF. The CDR3, as DNA: TGTGCCAGCAGCCCCGGACAGGATTTGAACACTGAAGCTTTCTTT.

The chain combines TRBV30 with TRBJ1-3; D gene unclear. Trimming shortened V by 3 bases and J by 4 bases, and 10 bases separated the two germline ends. Germline V gives CDR1 GTSNPN, CDR2 SVGIG (reference sequence). The CDR3 covers 13 residues. CDR3 protein: CAWSPGVGNTIYF. As DNA, the CDR3 is TGTGCCTGGAGCCCCGGCGTAGGAAACACCATATATTTT.

This clone has a single count. The chain joins TRBV20-1 to TRBJ2-1; D is possibly TRBD2 (5 bases). This CDR3 has 10 residues. Germline V gives CDR1 DFQATT, CDR2 SNEGSKA (reference sequence). The CDR3, as DNA: TGCGGAATATGGAGGAATGAGCAGTTCTTC. This gives the protein CGIWRNEQFF.

This clone was detected only once. The rearrangement links TRBV10-1 to TRBJ2-3; 11 nucleotides line up with TRBD2. CDR1 and CDR2 from the germline V gene are WNHNN and SYGVQD (reference sequence). The CDR3 contains 17 residues. The V gene end was trimmed by 6 bases and the J gene end by 2 bases; junction bases not matched to a gene: 10. The CDR3 DNA sequence: TGCGCCAGCAGCCCCGGGTCTAGCGGGGGGAACACAGATACGCAGTATTTT. The encoded protein is CASSPGSSGGNTDTQYF.

The chain is built from TRBV18 and TRBJ2-4, with no clear D. Per the germline V gene, CDR1 is KGHSH and CDR2 is LQKENI. V shed 6 bases and J shed 2 bases, with 14 bases lying between them. This CDR3 is built from 15 residues. The CDR3 region is CASSPGSGTKNIQYF. The CDR3 region has the DNA TGTGCCAGCTCTCCGGGTTCGGGTACCAAAAACATTCAGTACTTC.

This clone was counted a single time. The genes are TRBV7-9 and TRBJ1-6; D uncertain. Between the trimmed V and J ends, which lost 3 bases and 7 bases, there was a span of 4 bases. Per germline, CDR1 SEHNR and CDR2 FQNEAQ (reference sequence). The CDR3 spans 12 residues. The chain's CDR3 is CASSLGNSPLHF. In DNA, the CDR3 is TGTGCCAGCAGCTTGGGGAATTCACCCCTCCACTTT.

The V gene is TRBV10-3, the J gene TRBJ2-5; no clear D. The DNA matches TRBJ2-7 better at its end, which makes the J call doubtful. Germline CDR1 and CDR2: ENHRY and SYGVKD. CDR3 length: 11 residues. The CDR3 nucleotides are TGTGCCATCGCATCAGATTACGAGCAGTACTTC. It is translated as CAIASDYEQYF.

The chain links TRBV4-1 to TRBJ2-3, with 8 bases fitting TRBD1. Germline CDR1 MGHRA, CDR2 YSYEKL. CDR3 size: 14 residues. Trimming at V came to 4 bases and at J to 6 bases, leaving 6 bases not matched to a gene. CDR3 residues: CASSRYRGEDTQYF. DNA of the CDR3: TGCGCCAGCAGCCGTTACAGGGGGGAGGATACGCAGTATTTT.

The chain employs TRBV14 and TRBJ1-1; a weak D match, TRBD1 (5 bases). Per the germline V gene, CDR1 is SGHDN and CDR2 is FVKESK. V was pared by 4 bases and J by 3 bases, with 21 bases between. CDR3 length equals 17 residues. The CDR3 loop reads CASSPIEGAREHTEAFF. CDR3 nucleotide sequence: TGTGCCAGCAGCCCCATCGAAGGAGCCAGGGAGCACACTGAAGCTTTCTTT.

The gene calls are TRBV5-1 and TRBJ2-6, with a weak D call TRBD1 (5 bases). The CDR3 runs to 17 residues. The V end lost 6 bases, the J end lost 0 bases, and 16 bases lay between the germline ends. Germline loops: CDR1 SGHRS, CDR2 YFSETQ. Here the CDR3 reads CASTPMDKGSGANVLTF. The DNA for the CDR3 is TGCGCCAGCACCCCAATGGACAAGGGCTCTGGGGCCAACGTCCTGACTTTC. The complete variable domain, with remaining parts taken from reference TRBV5-1 and TRBJ2-6, reads KAGVTQTPRYLIKTRGQQVTLSCSPISGHRSVSWYQQTPGQGLQFLFEYFSETQRNKGNFPGRFSGRQFSNSRSEMNVSTLELGDSALYLCASTPMDKGSGANVLTFGAGSRLTVL.

V and J are TRBV10-1 and TRBJ2-2, with 12 bases aligning to TRBD2. Looked up from germline, CDR1 is WNHNN and CDR2 is SYGVQD (reference sequence). The CDR3 consists of 14 residues. V was pared by 8 bases and J by 3 bases, with 1 base of the junction left unmatched. CDR3 sequence: CASRLAGDTGELFF. In nucleotides, the CDR3 is TGCGCCAGCCGACTAGCGGGAGACACCGGGGAGCTGTTTTTT.

The chain couples TRBV5-1 to TRBJ1-3; 7 bases map to TRBD1. The CDR3 is 15 residues long. Germline lookup yields CDR1 SGHRS and CDR2 YFSETQ. After removal of 5 bases from V and 6 bases from J, the junction contained 11 bases not matched to a gene. The CDR3 loop reads CASRRTGDDENTIYF. CDR3 DNA: TGCGCCAGCAGGAGGACAGGCGACGACGAAAACACCATATATTTT.

This clone was seen only once. The rearrangement joins TRBV7-2 to TRBJ1-4; D not resolved. V lost 4 bases to trimming and J lost 8 bases, with 11 bases between them. The CDR3 contains 13 residues. Germline-derived CDR1 and CDR2 are SGHTA and FQGNSA. CDR3 sequence (DNA): TGTGCCAGCAGCTCTGTTTTGGAGGAAAAACTGTTTTTT. This sequence encodes CASSSVLEEKLFF.

This clone was seen more than once but under ten times. This chain links TRBV7-9 with TRBJ1-2; 7 bases fit TRBD1. J gave up 2 bases and V 5 bases, and 17 bases lay outside the gene matches. This CDR3 has 18 residues. Germline lookup yields CDR1 SEHNR and CDR2 FQNEAQ (reference sequence). This CDR3 reads CASSPPARGRFRNYGYTF. DNA of the CDR3: TGTGCCAGCAGCCCACCCGCAAGGGGGCGTTTTAGGAACTATGGCTACACCTTC.

This chain connects TRBV6-5 to TRBJ1-1; no reliable D call. Germline lookup yields CDR1 MNHEY and CDR2 SVGAGI. The CDR3 is 13 residues long. V was pared by 6 bases and J by 0 bases, with 8 bases between. The chain's CDR3 is CASRLTMNTEAFF. The CDR3 DNA reads TGTGCCAGCAGACTGACCATGAACACTGAAGCTTTCTTT.

V usage is TRBV11-3 and J usage is TRBJ1-1; no reliable D call. This CDR3 has 12 residues. The ends were cut back, 3 bases at V and 1 base at J, with 3 bases in the middle. Germline V gene sequence: CDR1 SGHNT, CDR2 YENEEA. The CDR3 DNA follows: TGTGCCAGCAGCTTTACGAACACTGAAGCTTTCTTT. Amino acids: CASSFTNTEAFF.

V is TRBV27 and J is TRBJ1-2; no definite D call. Germline V gene data show CDR1 as MNHEY and CDR2 as SMNVEV (reference sequence). The length of the CDR3 is 14 residues. Trimming left V 6 bases short and J 4 bases short, with 15 bases between. CDR3 sequence: CASSSAWDTYGYTF. As DNA, the CDR3 is TGTGCCAGCAGCTCCGCCTGGGATACCTATGGCTACACCTTC.